This TCR beta chain was documented in a study of blood T cells in healthy people across ages. The germline CDR1 and CDR2 sequences are LGHNA and YSLEER. The CDR3 is 16 residues long. V was clipped by 5 bases and J by 3 bases, with 19 bases between them. The authors ran a second PCR of about 6 to 11 cycles using a sample-barcoded 5' primer and a J-beta primer mix. TCRdb reprocessed the 5' RACE reads via MiXCR and lists one record per CDR3 protein. Among around 1,900,000 distinct CDR3 sequences, around 40% were seen once, and the ten largest hold roughly 23%. The rearrangement links TRBV4-3 to TRBJ1-2; maybe TRBD1 (5 bases). The sequenced sample was blood. This TCR was sampled from a human donor in good health. As DNA, the CDR3 is TGCGCCAGCAGCAGTTTTTTGGAAGGGGAGGACTATGGCTACACCTTC. Residues: CASSSFLEGEDYGYTF.